Listed below are T cell receptor beta chains from one sample, sequenced in a study of T cells after posttransplantation cyclophosphamide. Libraries were prepared by immunoSEQ multiplex PCR; TCRdb keeps only in-frame clonotypes and omits some of them. This sample has approximately 35,000 clones, each found more than once. The sequenced material came from PBMCs. Every receptor here comes from a girl aged 5 to 17 in good health, CMV-negative, and a related stem cell transplant donor. Both conserved end residues are trimmed from each CDR3.

j_gene,v_gene,CDR3aa
TRBJ2-7,TRBV7-3,ASSGGVSDEQY
TRBJ1-2,TRBV10-3,AIRPQGAVVYGYT
TRBJ1-1,TRBV11-2,ASSLVSGSSLNTEAF
TRBJ2-7,TRBV18,ASSPPTGGAYYEQY
TRBJ2-1,TRBV2,ASEREGNEQF
TRBJ2-2,TRBV10-3,AISEPRGHTGELF
TRBJ1-1,TRBV15,ATQGTAGSDEAF
TRBJ2-1,TRBV11-3,ASSEKWGGGFYEQF
TRBJ1-6,TRBV30,AWSGPLNSPLH
TRBJ2-1,TRBV7-9,ASSSTGDYNEQF
TRBJ1-5,TRBV19,ASSIPPVRQIGNQPQH
TRBJ2-2,TRBV11-2,ASSLSSGELF
TRBJ2-1,TRBV30,AWSTGVGGQVYNEQF
TRBJ2-3,TRBV2,ALGGTDTQY
TRBJ1-4,TRBV7-6,ASATGGRLF
TRBJ2-2,TRBV5-4,ASSLVGASGTGELF
TRBJ2-3,TRBV27,ASSLERETDTQY
TRBJ1-2,TRBV30,AWSADRGPFYGYT
TRBJ2-2,TRBV30,AWSDSASGRVFGELF
TRBJ2-5,TRBV30,AWSPLAGGRYETQY
TRBJ1-4,TRBV4-1,ASSQLDRGSEKLF
.,TRBV10-3,AISESGQGRYEQY
TRBJ2-3,TRBV2,ASSAREADTQY
TRBJ2-7,TRBV19,ASSVRRTGSYEQY
TRBJ2-1,TRBV2,ATLSGRAPPEQF
TRBJ1-2,TRBV28,ASSPQRTNYGYT
TRBJ2-1,TRBV15,ATSRNRLAGGPNNEQF
TRBJ2-7,TRBV18,ASSPPVYGYEQY
TRBJ1-1,TRBV4-2,ASSHGEGALNTEAF
TRBJ2-7,TRBV30,AWSVLSPGPTYEQY
TRBJ1-6,TRBV6-1,ASSHHRLYNSPLH
TRBJ2-6,TRBV19,ASSIRESGANVLT
TRBJ2-1,TRBV7-6,ASSLLTRAHLNEQF
TRBJ2-7,TRBV30,AWGAPDRAPIEQY
TRBJ1-2,TRBV27,ASSKYRGHGYT
TRBJ2-5,TRBV9,ASSQRLAGWGETQY
TRBJ2-1,TRBV28,ASTDGASGISGYNEQF
TRBJ1-2,TRBV5-4,ASSFSGRALYT
TRBJ2-1,TRBV27,ASRLTGGIEQF
TRBJ2-7,TRBV28,ASSLPRNRRAYEQY
TRBJ1-3,TRBV2,ASMYPGTGNTIY
TRBJ1-6,TRBV6-5,ASSRTGSNSPLH
TRBJ1-2,TRBV6-1,ASSEAPTGVYGYT
TRBJ2-3,TRBV6-4,ASSDSGSTDTQY
TRBJ2-1,TRBV28,ASRLQGSYNEQF
TRBJ1-3,TRBV7-9,ASSPERASGNTIY
TRBJ2-2,TRBV12-5,ARKTGSSGELF
TRBJ1-1,TRBV27,ASRQTRGEAF
TRBJ2-7,TRBV18,ASSPVGGGGTYEQY
TRBJ2-5,TRBV7-9,ASSLHHGQY
TRBJ2-5,TRBV30,AWSDRGGVSGQETQY
TRBJ2-7,TRBV14,ASSHRLAPDAYEQY
TRBJ1-5,TRBV4-1,ASSQVVAGAANQPQH
TRBJ2-7,TRBV5-6,AGTGGGSYEQY
TRBJ2-7,TRBV4-1,ASSHDRSQEQY
TRBJ2-2,TRBV6-4,ASSVGEAGELF
TRBJ1-5,TRBV7-4,ASSASHGGSNQPQH